These 12 T cell receptor beta chains share one sample of origin, sequenced in a study of T cells in localized non-small cell lung cancer. Method: immunoSEQ multiplex PCR; TCRdb's copy keeps in-frame clones and lacks some. The sample shows around 80,000 clones, about three quarters of them seen only once. Sequencing used PBMCs, obtained before any cancer treatment. The receptors originated from a man aged 40-75 years with stage II squamous cell lung carcinoma.

The rearrangement joins TRBV7-3 to TRBJ1-1; D gene uncertain. This CDR3 is 15 amino acids long. Germline loops: CDR1 SGHTA, CDR2 FQGTGA. V dropped 0 bases and J dropped 3 bases, with 11 bases sitting between them. In nucleotides, the CDR3 is TGTGCCAGCAGCTTAACTCCCTTGAGGGACACTGAAGCTTTCTTT. Amino acids: CASSLTPLRDTEAFF.

The V gene is TRBV4-2, the J gene TRBJ2-7, with 8 bases aligning to TRBD2. Looked up from germline, CDR1 is LGHNA and CDR2 is YNFKEQ. V was clipped by 4 bases and J by 2 bases; unmatched bases: 4. The CDR3 length is 14 residues. This chain's CDR3 is CASSPTSGTYEQYF. The CDR3 nucleotides read TGTGCCAGCAGCCCAACTAGCGGAACCTACGAGCAGTACTTC.

The V and J genes are TRBV11-2 and TRBJ2-3; D not certain. V lost 2 bases, J lost 6 bases, and 6 bases lay in between. The CDR3 sequence is 12 residues long. Per germline, CDR1 SGHAT and CDR2 FQNNGV. DNA for the CDR3: TGTGCCAGCAGCTTATCGGGCGATACGCAGTATTTT. The encoded protein is CASSLSGDTQYF.

The gene calls are TRBV5-4 and TRBJ2-3; the D is unclear. The CDR3 is 12 residues long. V was cut by 6 bases and J by 5 bases, with 10 bases left in between. Germline loops: CDR1 SGHNT, CDR2 YYREEE (reference sequence). The CDR3 coding sequence is TGTGCCAGCAACGGTATGCGAGATACGCAGTATTTT. Translating gives CASNGMRDTQYF. The full variable domain, rest sourced from reference TRBV5-4 and TRBJ2-3, is ETGVTQSPTHLIKTRGQQVTLRCSSQSGHNTVSWYQQALGQGPQFIFQYYREEENGRGNFPPRFSGLQFPNYSSELNVNALELDDSALYLCASNGMRDTQYFGPGTRLTVL.

This clone appeared a few times. The V gene is TRBV2, the J gene TRBJ2-7, with D maybe TRBD2 (6 bases). Germline V lookup: CDR1 SNHLY, CDR2 FYNNEI. The CDR3 spans 14 residues. Trimming removed 7 bases at V and 3 bases at J, with 16 bases between. The CDR3: CASTQGGPLYEQYF. The CDR3 nucleotides are TGTGCCAGCACGCAGGGAGGACCGCTCTACGAGCAGTACTTC.

This clone appeared once. The V gene is TRBV2, the J gene TRBJ1-4; no definite D call. CDR1 and CDR2 from the germline V gene are SNHLY and FYNNEI. V gave up 6 bases and J gave up 13 bases, with 15 bases separating them. This CDR3 region has 12 residues. The CDR3 DNA reads as TGTGCCAGCAGGCTTTTGGATGTAGGACTGTTTTTT. Its protein is CASRLLDVGLFF.

This rearrangement joins TRBV2 to TRBJ2-7; weak D call: TRBD2 (7 bases). In germline, CDR1 is SNHLY, CDR2 FYNNEI. Trimming pared 6 bases from V and 3 bases from J, leaving 15 bases between. The CDR3 contains 14 residues. The CDR3 DNA reads as TGTGCCAGCAGGAAGGGGGGGTTAAGCTACGAGCAGTACTTC. This codes for CASRKGGLSYEQYF.

This clone was found a few times. V is TRBV5-1 and J is TRBJ2-1, with TRBD2 identical over 9 bases. V was clipped by 5 bases and J by 5 bases; unmatched bases: 8. The V gene's germline CDR1 is SGHRS and CDR2 YFSETQ. The CDR3 has 15 residues. The CDR3: CASSLSLAGNNEQFF. Here the CDR3 DNA reads TGCGCCAGCAGTCTGTCCCTAGCGGGGAACAATGAGCAGTTCTTC.

For the CDR3, the DNA is TGCGCCAGCAGCTTGGAAGCAGGGAGGCTGTTTTTT. Amino acid sequence: CASSLEAGRLFF. The chain links TRBV5-1 to TRBJ1-4; a possible D gene is TRBD1 (5 bases). The V gene's germline CDR1 is SGHRS and CDR2 YFSETQ. The CDR3 runs to 12 residues. With 0 bases removed from V and 14 bases from J, the gap between germline ends came to 11 bases.

This clone was detected a few times. The V gene is TRBV19, the J gene TRBJ2-7; D may match TRBD1 or TRBD2 (5 bases each). Germline assignment: CDR1 LNHDA and CDR2 SQIVND (reference sequence). This CDR3 is built from 13 residues. Trimming removed 4 bases at V and 7 bases at J, with 14 bases between. The CDR3 loop reads CASSKGRQMEQYF. CDR3 coding DNA: TGTGCCAGTAGTAAGGGACGGCAAATGGAGCAGTACTTC.

V usage is TRBV7-6 and J usage is TRBJ1-4; tentative D call: TRBD1 (6 bases). The CDR3 consists of 15 residues. Deletions cut 1 base from V and 8 bases from J, with 14 bases between. Looked up from germline, CDR1 is SGHVS and CDR2 is FNYEAQ. For the CDR3, the DNA is TGTGCCAGCAGCTTAGAGGGGGAGAATGAGGAAAAACTGTTTTTT. It encodes CASSLEGENEEKLFF.

The J gene is TRBJ2-5, the V gene TRBV4-2; the D is unclear. V was shortened by 1 base and J by 3 bases, with 15 bases between the two germline ends. CDR3 size: 16 residues. Germline V lookup: CDR1 LGHNA, CDR2 YNFKEQ. The CDR3 sequence: CASSQGIRSREETQYF. Here the CDR3 DNA reads TGTGCCAGCAGCCAAGGGATCAGGTCGCGAGAAGAGACCCAGTACTTC.